This T cell receptor (beta chain) was obtained from a study of T cells after yellow fever vaccination. This clonotype has more than one count but fewer than ten. Its antigen remains unknown. MiXCR, applied by TCRdb to the 5' RACE reads, yields one record per CDR3 protein. The sample carries 200,000 to 250,000 distinct CDR3 sequences, about 7% recorded once. Overall study findings and caveats: Contaminating bulk clonotypes could be abundant in FACS-sorted repertoires.

The sequenced sample was CD4+ T cells sorted from PBMCs, obtained 15 days after the yellow fever booster vaccination. The receptor comes from a man aged 25-40 years who received the YFV17D yellow fever vaccine.

CDR3 sequence reads: CSVSTGTNTGELFF. In DNA form, the CDR3 reads TGCAGCGTTAGCACAGGGACGAACACCGGGGAGCTGTTTTTT. This chain uses TRBV29-1 with TRBJ2-2, with a weak D call TRBD1 (6 bases). The germline gives CDR1 SQVTM, CDR2 ANQGSEA. CDR3 length: 14 residues. Trimming removed 5 bases at V and 0 bases at J, with 10 bases between.